This T cell receptor beta chain was retrieved from a study of cytomegalovirus exposure and HLA in healthy donors (dated by TCRdb to the late 2010s). Looking at the study overall: In an earlier analysis of roughly 500 of the donors, approximately 300 Gb of sequence data and 100 million or so unique TCR beta sequences from about 190 million T cells were reported. Around 330 gigabases of sequencing data and around 80 million unique TCR sequences made up an early release that covered approximately 650 HLA-typed donors. Among the roughly 400 genotyped donors, around 81% belonged to the genetic ancestry cluster associated with self-reported Caucasian donors. The study aimed to test whether cataloging public T cell receptors could reveal signatures of past pathogen exposure. Using immunosequencing, the study profiled T cell repertoires from fewer than 850 subjects and related those repertoires to cytomegalovirus serostatus. In addition to the first cohort of around 670 subjects, a separate validation cohort of approximately 110 different subjects was used. High-throughput TCR immunosequencing, statistical association of individual TCRs with disease status, and machine learning were combined to predict cytomegalovirus infection status. To study patterns of TCR occurrence, a later analysis re-analyzed previously published TCR beta repertoires from around 700 donors and added high-resolution HLA genotyping. The later analysis used no new phenotypic data to find candidate immune exposures, relying instead on TCR beta sequences and their occurrence across donors. An earlier analysis of some 500 of the donors applied high-throughput TCR beta sequencing to assess whether each TCR beta V gene segment acted as functional or pseudogenic. Alongside the repertoire data, information on donor age, sex, ethnicity and CMV serostatus was compiled. Genome-wide SNP genotypes for about 65% of the roughly 700 donors were used in a later genetic analysis, which treated that subset as a discovery cohort. Every repertoire in the discovery cohort had been generated on one and the same sequencing platform. Class I and class II HLA loci were covered by the typing at four-digit resolution. The number of donors typed differed by locus, with roughly 620-630 for A, B, C, DRB1 and DQB1, around 500 for DQA1, 600 to 610 for DPA1, and over 400 for DPB1. Roughly five DR-DQ haplotypes were treated as single units for association and clustering because of strong linkage in the cohort. On average, approximately 250,000 unique TCR beta nucleotide sequences were sequenced per donor among 300 to 500 genotyped donors of the cohort, with 15% to 20% of those sequences being non-productive. Study-wide conclusions, independent of this receptor: In a later genetic analysis, fewer N-insertions in productive TCRs were reported among donors in an Asian-associated ancestry cluster than the roughly 700-donor mean. The presence/absence analyses assumed that sequencing depth was roughly uniform across donors, and that assumption may not be true. A group of highly shared sequence variants was considered likely to be a technical artifact of the sequencing pipeline. Broadly in line with IMGT annotations, most TCR beta V segments showed up in productive rearrangements about 87% or about 30% of the time in an earlier analysis of around 600 of the donors. A later genetic analysis associated a missense DCLRE1C variant with V-gene and J-gene trimming of TCR beta chains, and an independent cohort replicated the association. CMV serostatus was the only immune exposure information available for the cohort. Compared with equally common non-associated chains, HLA-associated TCR beta chains in a later analysis were more clonally expanded and had lower generation probabilities. In a later analysis, TCR association rates were found to vary across HLA loci, with the most associated TCRs seen for DRB1 alleles and the fewest for HLA-C alleles. HLA typing was unavailable for some donors at each locus, so association tests used only the typed subset. The authors suggested that the approach could potentially be generalized to other disease states and immunological phenotypes. A later analysis found that most CMV-associated TCR beta chains appeared HLA-restricted, with HLA associations seemingly driven largely by CMV exposure. Most TCR sequences were seen in very few donors, while some public TCRs were found in many individuals. In a later analysis, over 15,000 TCR beta sequences were associated with specific HLA alleles at a false discovery rate of 0.05. Cytomegalovirus status was reported to be diagnosed by the classifier with high specificity and sensitivity in both the original and validation cohorts. Assigning TCR associations to individual alleles was difficult when HLA alleles, especially DR and DQ, strongly co-occurred. Correlated functional status among segregating V segments might be attributable to linkage disequilibrium, but an unknown experimental factor could not be ruled out. According to a later analysis, parvovirus B19, influenza, CMV and Epstein-Barr virus appeared linked to several top co-occurrence clusters. Roughly 17 rarely observed V segments, including chromosome 9 orphons, were excluded from the earlier analysis of approximately 600 of the donors because counts were too low. A further reported finding was that TCR beta sequences accurately predicted the HLA-A and HLA-B alleles for most subjects in the first cohort. A total of 150 or so TCR beta chains were listed by the study as associated with cytomegalovirus. Some IMGT-functional V segments, including TRBV6-2 and TRBV6-3, could not be told apart with the 87-base-pair reads, so those segments were excluded. Only TCR beta chains were sequenced in this cohort, and the absence of alpha or paired-chain data limited detectable features. In vitro tests confirmed that a few of the cytomegalovirus-associated TCR beta chains recognize cytomegalovirus antigens.

Comment on this clone: Its binding antigen is unknown. No base-level quality is on record; no much larger clone is a single base apart.

Relative to germline, V is 7 bases shorter and J is 5 bases shorter, with 15 bases between their ends. Inclusive of the bounding cysteine and phenylalanine, the CDR3 is 14 residues long. The only DNA kept is the CDR3, 42 bases in frame from the first base. The germline V gene specifies ENHRY as CDR1 and SYGVKD as CDR2. The cohort consisted of fewer than 700 healthy bone marrow donors. At the time of sampling, every cohort member was nominally healthy, though immune exposures that went unrecorded were likely present. The donor tested CMV seropositive and was one of the 289 seropositive cohort members. A peripheral blood sample was collected from each donor, and TCR beta sequencing was performed on peripheral blood mononuclear cells. The Qiagen DNeasy Blood Extraction Kit was used to extract genomic DNA from the blood cell samples. The method was the immunoSEQ multiplex PCR assay. For the multiplex PCR, a mixture combining 60 forward primers for TCR Vbeta segments and 13 reverse primers for TCR Jbeta segments was used. Amplification of the CDR3 region of rearranged TCR beta genes was performed with a multiplex PCR assay on genomic DNA. The Illumina HiSeq System was used to sequence the amplified TCR beta libraries as 87-base-pair reads. Per the authors' processing: Across the 670 or so repertoires, a later analysis counted some 80 million unique TCR beta chains, 9 million to 14 million of which were shared by at least two donors. Raw reads were error-corrected and collapsed into unique sequences with a nearest-neighbor algorithm that merged closely related sequences to remove PCR and sequencing errors. Alignment of CDR3 sequences to IMGT reference sequences was used to assign V, D and J gene segments. For a sequence to be retained, a match of at least six nucleotides was required to both a V gene segment and a J gene segment. A rearrangement counted as productive if the CDR3 had no stop codons and remained in frame with V and J, and every other rearrangement counted as non-productive. CDR3 was defined according to IMGT convention as the region running from the second conserved V-encoded cysteine to the conserved J-encoded phenylalanine. In an earlier analysis of some 550 of the donors, sequences lacking an unambiguous match to a single V gene segment were excluded. In an earlier analysis of 450 to 750 of the donors, a V segment was called functional when productive rearrangements were above 56.7%, and segregating when the standard deviation between donors exceeded 5%. A statistical classification framework was built to diagnose cytomegalovirus status from the catalog of TCR beta chain sequences. A later analysis assigned V and J genes by comparing TCR nucleotide sequences with IMGT/GENE-DB human TR gene sequences. The TCRdist pipeline was used in a later analysis to assign CDR3 sequences and most-parsimonious VDJ recombination scenarios. In a later analysis, each TCR beta chain was defined by its CDR3 amino acid sequence together with its V-gene family, and reads lacking a unique V-gene family were excluded. A later analysis removed roughly 590 highly shared, low-generation-probability nucleotide sequences to deal with suspected cross-contamination and a sequencing artifact. In a later analysis, a clonal expansion index was calculated for each public chain from normalized within-repertoire ranks of inferred template counts. Generation probabilities in a later analysis came from a VDJ recombination model fitted to out-of-frame rearrangements, and those results were checked against IGoR. In a later analysis, hypergeometric tests were used to score TCR-TCR, TCR-HLA and TCR-CMV co-occurrence, with a repertoire-size bias correction applied to TCR pairs. False discovery rates were estimated in a later analysis by permuting HLA or CMV assignments 20 times. In a later analysis, co-occurring TCRs were grouped with DBSCAN, and TCRdist sequence similarity was added when clustering was performed within HLA-allele-positive subsets. Co-occurrence clustering excluded repertoires with fewer than 30,000 or more than 120,000 public chains, plus five with anomalous nucleotide sharing. In its TCRdb copy, this immuneACCESS table keeps in-frame sequences only and misses some clones. Where compared with another copy, unresolved V genes explain less than half of these, and the others have no known cause. V, J and clone size reflect that table, while D and trimming were determined from the DNA. For this sample there are approximately 180,000 clones; 81% appear just once. In total, the top ten clones hold 4.9% of the sample.

The receptor's source is a woman under 30 in good health and CMV-seropositive. The material sequenced was PBMCs. The rearrangement joined TRBV10-3 to TRBJ1-5; 6 matching bases give a weak D call of TRBD1. The CDR3 loop reads CAIKGEPRDQPQHF. The nucleotide sequence is given as TGTGCCATCAAGGGGGAACCCAGGGATCAGCCCCAGCATTTT.